The clone carrying this T cell receptor (beta chain) was observed a handful of times. Its antigen is not identified. The sample comes from a study of T-cell reconstitution after alpha-beta-depleted transplantation in children. General study findings and limits: Reportedly, only several hundred clones from non-depleted graft cells drove alpha-beta T-cell counts at about two months.

CDR1 and CDR2 (germline): MNHEY, SVGAGI. This CDR3 is 15 amino acids long. Trimming stripped 6 bases from V and 7 bases from J, with 16 bases between. A TCRbeta library incorporating unique molecular identifiers was prepared. TCRdb used MiXCR to reprocess the PCR reads, holding one entry per CDR3 protein. In the table there are about a million distinct CDR3 sequences, about 29% of which are singletons. This receptor was obtained from a boy under three years old who had a stem cell transplant for SCID, so the T cells may come from the graft donor. The material sequenced was PBMCs, mostly from graft donor cells, taken 360 days after TCRalphabeta/CD19-depleted stem cell transplant. The chain carries TRBV6-5 and TRBJ1-6; D is possibly TRBD1 (5 bases). CDR3 residues: CASSNSQGRNSPLHF. As DNA, the CDR3 is TGTGCCAGCAGCAACTCGCAGGGTAGGAATTCACCCCTCCACTTT.